Presented here are 29 T cell receptor beta chains from one specimen sequenced in a study of T-cell memory formation after mild COVID-19. TCRdb fed the 5' RACE reads into MiXCR, producing one record per CDR3 protein. The sample contains a few hundred thousand distinct CDR3 sequences, 8.2% of which appear only once. Sequencing input: PBMCs or a T cell subset sorted from them (not recorded which). Receptors were obtained from a man younger than 35 who had mild COVID-19 (a few samples of this study predate the infection). Cell type and time point are not known.

This clonotype appeared a few times. J is TRBJ1-1 and V is TRBV29-1; D ambiguous. Germline CDR1 SQVTM, CDR2 ANQGSEA. CDR3 length: 12 amino acids. V was cut by 3 bases and J by 1 base, with 6 bases left in between. CDR3 bases: TGCAGCGTTGACCCAGGGAACACTGAAGCTTTCTTT. Protein sequence: CSVDPGNTEAFF.

The rearrangement joins TRBV7-2 to TRBJ1-5; 7 bases map to TRBD1. V was pared by 5 bases and J by 4 bases, with 8 bases of the junction left unmatched. The CDR3 is 15 amino acids. Germline V gives CDR1 SGHTA, CDR2 FQGNSA. The CDR3 DNA reads TGTGCCAGCAGCCGAGACAGGGCGGGAAATCAGCCCCAGCATTTT. It yields the protein CASSRDRAGNQPQHF.

A few counts support this clonotype. V is TRBV9 and J is TRBJ2-1, with D perhaps TRBD2 (7 bases). From germline, CDR1 is SGDLS and CDR2 YYNGEE. Trimming removed 3 bases from V and 9 bases from J, with 28 bases in between. CDR3 length: 18 residues. The CDR3 spells CASSARGGSTRADGEQFF. The CDR3 DNA sequence: TGTGCCAGCAGCGCCCGCGGGGGCTCAACCCGAGCGGATGGTGAGCAGTTCTTC.

This clonotype was seen a handful of times. The CDR3 nucleotides are TGCGCCAGCAGCCAAGTACCCGACAGGGGCTCCGATACGCAGTATTTT. Amino acid sequence: CASSQVPDRGSDTQYF. J is TRBJ2-3 and V is TRBV4-1, with 8 bases matching TRBD1. Trimming cost V 1 base and J 6 bases; bases outside gene matches: 9. This CDR3 is built from 16 residues. CDR1 and CDR2 from the germline V gene are MGHRA and YSYEKL.

This clonotype was recorded many times. The J gene is TRBJ2-1, the V gene TRBV29-1; possible D gene TRBD1, 6 bases. The germline gives CDR1 SQVTM, CDR2 ANQGSEA. The CDR3 extends over 16 amino acids. Trimming took off 3 bases at V and 0 bases at J, with 15 bases between the two ends. Written as DNA, the CDR3 is TGCAGCGTTGATATGGGGCAGGGGATCTCCTACAATGAGCAGTTCTTC. Translation gives CSVDMGQGISYNEQFF.

The sample holds a few counts of this clonotype. The rearrangement uses TRBV5-1 and TRBJ2-5; 8 bases match TRBD2. V was clipped by 6 bases and J by 1 base; unmatched bases: 11. This CDR3 is built from 16 residues. The germline V gene has CDR1 SGHRS and CDR2 YFSETQ. CDR3 nucleotide sequence: TGCGCCAGCACCCGGGGGGGTCCTCGCCTCCAAGAGACCCAGTACTTC. Amino acid sequence: CASTRGGPRLQETQYF.

This clonotype turned up a few times. The chain combines TRBV9 with TRBJ2-5; D unresolved. The V gene's germline CDR1 is SGDLS and CDR2 YYNGEE. V dropped 5 bases and J dropped 3 bases, with 11 bases sitting between them. The CDR3 has 13 amino acids. Written as DNA, the CDR3 is TGTGCCAGCAGTATCGGCAGCGAAGAGACCCAGTACTTC. Its translation: CASSIGSEETQYF.

The gene calls are TRBV5-6 and TRBJ2-7; 8 nucleotides line up with TRBD2. Germline V CDR1 and CDR2: SGHDT, YYEEEE. The CDR3 totals 15 residues. Germline trimming cut 4 bases from V and 7 bases from J; bases unmatched to any gene: 13. CDR3 DNA: TGTGCCAGCAGCCCTCTGGAGCGGGGGTTAGTTGAGCAGTACTTC. Encoded protein: CASSPLERGLVEQYF.

This clonotype was observed a few times. Mismatch with germline at one junction end may stem from a read error. The chain uses TRBV19 and TRBJ2-2; D may match TRBD1 or TRBD2 (5 bases each). CDR1 LNHDA and CDR2 SQIVND come from the germline V gene (reference sequence). The CDR3 totals 15 residues. Written as DNA, the CDR3 is TGTGCCAGTAGTATCTTTTGGGGGAACGCCGGGGAGCTGTTTTTT. Protein: CASSIFWGNAGELFF.

The rearrangement uses TRBV7-2 and TRBJ2-1; a possible D gene is TRBD1 (7 bases). Germline CDR1 reads SGHTA; CDR2 reads FQGNSA. This CDR3 region has 12 residues. V lost 7 bases and J 14 bases, leaving 18 bases between the germline ends. CDR3 protein: CASTPPTGRKFF. The CDR3 bases are TGTGCCAGCACCCCACCGACAGGGAGGAAGTTCTTC. The full variable domain, completed using reference TRBV7-2 and TRBJ2-1, is GAGVSQSPSNKVTEKGKDVELRCDPISGHTALYWYRQSLGQGLEFLIYFQGNSAPDKSGLPSDRFSAERTGGSVSTLTIQRTQQEDSAVYLCASTPPTGRKFFGPGTRLTVL.

The chain combines TRBV7-2 with TRBJ1-6; possibly TRBD1 for D (6 bases). V gave up 3 bases and J gave up 7 bases, with 13 bases separating them. CDR3 length: 15 residues. Germline CDR1 is SGHTA and CDR2 is FQGNSA. CDR3 loop: CASSFSGQTNSPLHF. CDR3 coding DNA: TGTGCCAGCAGCTTTTCCGGACAGACGAATTCACCCCTCCACTTT.

This clonotype was found a few times. This chain connects TRBV11-1 to TRBJ2-1, with a weak D call TRBD2 (6 bases). Germline CDR1 SGHAT, CDR2 FQDESV (reference sequence). This CDR3 contains 14 residues. V was cut by 2 bases and J by 10 bases, with 15 bases left in between. The CDR3 region is CASSLSGGINEQFF. The CDR3 region has the DNA TGTGCCAGCAGCTTAAGTGGGGGGATCAACGAGCAGTTCTTC.

This clonotype was picked up a small number of times. CDR3 nucleotide sequence: TGCGCCAGCAGCCAGTGGACAGGGGAAGAGACCCAGTACTTC. It is translated as CASSQWTGEETQYF. V is TRBV4-1 and J is TRBJ2-5; TRBD1 matches at 9 bases. CDR3 length: 14 amino acids. The germline CDR1 and CDR2 sequences are MGHRA and YSYEKL. The J segment lost 3 bases and the V segment lost 3 bases, leaving 2 bases of the junction unmatched.

Of note for this clonotype: Compared with germline, one end of the junction differs, possibly owing to a read error. CDR3 bases: TGCAGTGCGAGAGACAGGTCCTCTGAAGCTTTCTTT. Its protein product is CSARDRSSEAFF. This sequence joins TRBV20-1 and TRBJ1-1, with D perhaps matching TRBD1 (6 bases). Germline V lookup: CDR1 DFQATT, CDR2 SNEGSKA (reference sequence). This CDR3 has 12 residues.

This clonotype was seen at least ten times. The chain combines TRBV5-1 with TRBJ1-1, with D maybe TRBD1 (6 bases). The length of the CDR3 is 14 residues. The germline V gene encodes CDR1 SGHRS and CDR2 YFSETQ. Trimming removed 4 bases at V and 6 bases at J, with 16 bases between. CDR3 coding DNA: TGCGCCAGCAGCGCCCGGGGGGCGATTTCTGAAGCTTTCTTT. This gives the protein CASSARGAISEAFF.

In this sample, this clonotype turned up a few times. This chain links TRBV5-1 with TRBJ1-1, with TRBD1 matching 7 bases. The CDR3 length is 17 residues. CDR1 is SGHRS, CDR2 YFSETQ, per germline. V gave up 1 base and J gave up 1 base; unmatched junction bases: 10. The CDR3 DNA reads as TGCGCCAGCAGCTTGTGGGTACAGGGGATTCAGAACACTGAAGCTTTCTTT. The encoded protein is CASSLWVQGIQNTEAFF.

At least ten counts were recorded for this clonotype. V usage is TRBV4-1 and J usage is TRBJ2-3, with 8 bases aligning to TRBD1. Germline values: CDR1 MGHRA, CDR2 YSYEKL. The CDR3 runs to 17 residues. The J segment lost 4 bases and the V segment lost 0 bases, leaving 9 bases of the junction unmatched. Written as DNA, the CDR3 is TGCGCCAGCAGCCAAGATAAAGGACAGGGAGTACCAGATACGCAGTATTTT. Translation gives CASSQDKGQGVPDTQYF.

This clonotype was recorded a few times. The chain carries TRBV23-1 and TRBJ1-5; 7 nucleotides agree with TRBD1. TRBV23-1 is sorted into the ORF group, with uncertain function. The CDR3 contains 18 residues. Losses at the gene ends were 0 bases for V and 5 bases for J; bases not matched to a gene: 13. The CDR3 DNA reads TGCGCCAGCAGTCAATCCAGGTGTGCAGGGGGTGGCGATCAGCCCCAGCATTTT. Protein product: CASSQSRCAGGGDQPQHF.

This clonotype was found many times. The J gene is TRBJ1-5, the V gene TRBV7-2; D not resolved. Germline CDR1 and CDR2: SGHTA and FQGNSA. This CDR3 is 14 amino acids long. V shed 5 bases and J shed 6 bases, with 14 bases lying between them. For the CDR3, the DNA is TGTGCCAGCAGCCCAGTGTATCGTGTTCAGCCCCAGCATTTT. Its protein product is CASSPVYRVQPQHF. Variable domain in full (rest from reference TRBV7-2 and TRBJ1-5): GAGVSQSPSNKVTEKGKDVELRCDPISGHTALYWYRQSLGQGLEFLIYFQGNSAPDKSGLPSDRFSAERTGGSVSTLTIQRTQQEDSAVYLCASSPVYRVQPQHFGDGTRLSIL.

Only a few counts were recorded for this clonotype. The rearrangement joins TRBV20-1 to TRBJ1-5; unclear D gene. CDR3 length equals 11 residues. Germline V gene data show CDR1 as DFQATT and CDR2 as SNEGSKA (reference sequence). V was cut by 3 bases and J by 5 bases, with 5 bases left in between. The CDR3 sequence: CSASQDQPQHF. In nucleotides, the CDR3 is TGCAGTGCTAGTCAGGATCAGCCCCAGCATTTT.

The V and J genes are TRBV6-5 and TRBJ1-6, with 8 bases identical to TRBD1. The CDR3 is made up of 14 amino acids. The germline V gene encodes CDR1 MNHEY and CDR2 SVGAGI. After removal of 6 bases from V and 9 bases from J, the junction contained 7 bases not matched to a gene. This CDR3 is CASRILGTGSPLHF. In DNA, the CDR3 is TGTGCCAGCAGGATTCTCGGGACAGGTTCACCCCTCCACTTT.

This clonotype was counted a few times. The chain is built from TRBV12-3 or TRBV12-4 and TRBJ1-5; 7 bases line up with TRBD1. The CDR3 runs 15 residues. Trimming took 3 bases from V and 6 from J; bases not matched to a gene: 8. CDR3 DNA sequence: TGTGCCAGCAGTTTTGAGGGGGCGATCGGTCAGCCCCAGCATTTT. Encoded protein: CASSFEGAIGQPQHF.

This clonotype was detected many times. As DNA, the CDR3 is TGCGCCAGCAGCCTATACCGGGGGGGAGGCAATGAGCAGTTCTTC. Encoded protein: CASSLYRGGGNEQFF. The rearrangement links TRBV5-1 to TRBJ2-1, with 8 nucleotides matching TRBD2. CDR3 length: 15 amino acids. The germline CDR1 and CDR2 sequences are SGHRS and YFSETQ. V shed 4 bases, J shed 6 bases, and the junction held 9 bases outside the gene matches.

The chain has TRBV12-3 or TRBV12-4 and TRBJ2-1; 9 bases align to TRBD2. The CDR3 covers 15 residues. Trimming cost V 6 bases and J 7 bases; bases outside gene matches: 10. The CDR3 nucleotides are TGTGCCAGCAGCCCCACTAGCGGGTTTAGAAATGAGCAGTTCTTC. Translated: CASSPTSGFRNEQFF.

This clonotype appeared many times. V and J are TRBV12-3 or TRBV12-4 and TRBJ2-3; no definite D call. V was cut by 1 base and J by 7 bases, with 9 bases left in between. This CDR3 region has 13 residues. CDR3 amino acids: CASSLGPLHTQYF. CDR3 nucleotides: TGTGCCAGCAGTTTAGGTCCCTTACATACGCAGTATTTT.

This clonotype was recorded at least ten times. The genes are TRBV7-8 and TRBJ1-6; D is unresolved. V was shortened by 3 bases and J by 6 bases, with 9 bases between the two germline ends. This CDR3 spans 14 amino acids. Per the germline V gene, CDR1 is SGHVS and CDR2 is FQNEAQ. For the CDR3, the DNA is TGTGCCAGCAGCTTGATGGGAGGTAATTCACCCCTCCACTTT. Encoded protein: CASSLMGGNSPLHF.

In its sample, this clonotype was seen a few times. CDR3 protein: CASSDSIEMNTEAFF. CDR3 nucleotides: TGTGCCAGCAGTGACTCTATAGAAATGAACACTGAAGCTTTCTTT. The chain couples TRBV6-4 to TRBJ1-1; D not certain. The CDR3 is 15 residues long. Per germline, CDR1 MRHNA and CDR2 SNTAGT. V was trimmed by 0 bases and J by 0 bases, leaving 8 bases between them.

This clonotype was seen ten or more times. V is TRBV20-1 and J is TRBJ2-7; 13 nucleotides line up with TRBD2. Unmatched junction bases numbered 8, after V lost 2 bases and J lost 7 bases. Germline lookup yields CDR1 DFQATT and CDR2 SNEGSKA (reference sequence). This CDR3 contains 15 residues. For the CDR3, the DNA is TGCAGTGCTAGACCTTCGGGACTAGCGGGGAAGGAGCAGTACTTC. It specifies CSARPSGLAGKEQYF.

The chain uses TRBV5-1 and TRBJ2-7; weak D call: TRBD1 (6 bases). This CDR3 has 15 amino acids. CDR1 and CDR2 (germline): SGHRS, YFSETQ. V shed 0 bases and J shed 2 bases, with 12 bases lying between them. CDR3 region: CASSLATGRTYEQYF. The CDR3 DNA reads TGCGCCAGCAGCTTGGCCACAGGGCGCACCTACGAGCAGTACTTC.